The 31 T cell receptor beta chains listed next were all sequenced from one sample in a study of CD8+CD57+ T cells in acquired aplastic anemia. According to the study, genomic DNA was the template for TCR beta VDJ and CDR3 profiling. TCRdb recomputed calls from the reads with MiXCR, one row per CDR3 protein. Of 260,000 or so distinct CDR3 sequences listed, 45% to 50% are singletons. Patients chosen for sequencing had CD8+CD57+ cells that had expanded, as shown by flow cytometry. The sample taken for sequencing was sorted CD4+, CD8+, or CD8+CD57+ T cells (not recorded which) from PBMCs. Receptors originate from a human donor with aplastic anemia.

The chain couples TRBV20-1 to TRBJ1-2, with 12 bases matching TRBD1. Germline V gives CDR1 DFQATT, CDR2 SNEGSKA (reference sequence). This CDR3 has 13 residues. V shed 4 bases and J 7 bases; nucleotides not matched to a gene: 4. The CDR3 spells CSAMGQGAIGYTF. The DNA for the CDR3 is TGCAGTGCTATGGGACAGGGGGCGATTGGCTACACCTTC.

Ten or more counts support this clonotype. V is TRBV7-9 and J is TRBJ1-6, with 7 bases lining up with TRBD1. From germline, CDR1 is SEHNR and CDR2 FQNEAQ (reference sequence). Trimming cost V 5 bases and J 3 bases; bases outside gene matches: 7. The CDR3 loop spans 16 amino acids. This CDR3 is CASSPTQGGYNSPLHF. CDR3 DNA: TGTGCCAGCAGCCCGACGCAGGGGGGCTATAATTCACCCCTCCACTTT.

This chain links TRBV20-1 with TRBJ1-3, with D maybe TRBD1 (5 bases). From germline, CDR1 is DFQATT and CDR2 SNEGSKA (reference sequence). V lost 3 bases to trimming and J lost 8 bases, with 8 bases between them. This CDR3 has 11 amino acids. CDR3 bases: TGCAGTGCTAGGCGGGGGGACACCATATATTTT. This sequence encodes CSARRGDTIYF.

Comment on this clonotype: A junction end diverges from the germline sequence, so it may reflect a read error. The chain carries TRBV7-9 and TRBJ2-7; D is undetermined. This CDR3 contains 13 residues. The germline V gene has CDR1 SEHNR and CDR2 FQNEAQ (reference sequence). This CDR3 reads CAGSLAGPYEQYF. The CDR3 DNA is TGTGCCGGCAGCTTAGCCGGGCCCTACGAGCAGTACTTC.

V is TRBV20-1 and J is TRBJ1-6; TRBD1 agrees at 9 bases. The CDR3 is made up of 14 amino acids. In germline, CDR1 is DFQATT, CDR2 SNEGSKA (reference sequence). Unmatched junction bases numbered 7, after V lost 6 bases and J lost 7 bases. The CDR3 nucleotides are TGCAGTGCCCCGGACAGGGGCAACAATTCACCCCTCCACTTT. This encodes CSAPDRGNNSPLHF.

About this clonotype: Given a much more abundant clone one base away, this may be a read error. The rearrangement joins TRBV9 to TRBJ2-1, with D maybe TRBD2 (6 bases). CDR1 and CDR2 from the germline V gene are SGDLS and YYNGEE. The CDR3 extends over 12 amino acids. The CDR3: CASSPGTYEQSF. The CDR3 DNA is TGTGCCAGCAGCCCCGGGACTTATGAGCAGTCCTTC.

In its sample, this clonotype was seen many times. This chain links TRBV4-2 with TRBJ1-1; no firm D call. V lost 0 bases and J lost 5, with 4 bases in between. The CDR3 extends over 12 amino acids. The germline V gene has CDR1 LGHNA and CDR2 YNFKEQ. CDR3: CASSQDRTEAFF. The CDR3 DNA sequence: TGTGCCAGCAGCCAAGATCGTACTGAAGCTTTCTTT.

This clonotype showed up many times. This sequence joins TRBV29-1 and TRBJ2-1; TRBD2 matches at 16 bases. CDR3 length: 16 residues. Germline assignment: CDR1 SQVTM and CDR2 ANQGSEA. After removal of 4 bases from V and 6 bases from J, the junction contained 6 bases not matched to a gene. The CDR3 bases are TGCAGCGTTGCCCTAGGGACTAGCGGGGGGGTCAATGAGCAGTTCTTC. Its translation is CSVALGTSGGVNEQFF.

This clonotype was seen ten or more times. The chain is built from TRBV5-6 and TRBJ2-1, with 10 bases fitting TRBD2. The CDR3 loop spans 17 amino acids. Germline V CDR1 and CDR2: SGHDT, YYEEEE. The V segment lost 0 bases and the J segment 8 bases; nucleotides outside the gene matches: 11. The CDR3 region is CASSLGSSGRRRDEQFF. The CDR3 region has the DNA TGTGCCAGCAGCTTGGGAAGTAGCGGGAGGAGACGGGATGAGCAGTTCTTC.

About this clonotype: Mismatch with germline at one junction end may stem from a read error. The genes are TRBV29-1 and TRBJ2-3, with D perhaps matching TRBD2 (5 bases). This CDR3 contains 13 residues. Germline V lookup: CDR1 SQVTM, CDR2 ANQGSEA. CDR3: CSVVRTVGDMQYF. CDR3 coding DNA: TGCAGCGTTGTTAGGACCGTGGGAGATATGCAGTATTTT.

The chain links TRBV20-1 to TRBJ1-2, with 7 bases matching TRBD1. Looked up from germline, CDR1 is DFQATT and CDR2 is SNEGSKA (reference sequence). Unmatched junction bases numbered 6, after V lost 6 bases and J lost 5 bases. The CDR3 length is 12 residues. Here the CDR3 reads CSAEDRVYGYTF. In DNA, the CDR3 is TGCAGTGCAGAAGACAGGGTTTATGGCTACACCTTC.

V and J are TRBV30 and TRBJ2-7, with 8 bases lining up with TRBD1. This CDR3 comprises 15 residues. Germline V gene sequence: CDR1 GTSNPN, CDR2 SVGIG (reference sequence). Unmatched junction bases numbered 12, after V lost 1 base and J lost 7 bases. CDR3 nucleotide sequence: TGTGCCTGGAGTGAAGGGACAGGTTTTACCTCAGAGCAGTACTTC. Its protein product is CAWSEGTGFTSEQYF. The complete variable domain, with remaining parts taken from reference TRBV30 and TRBJ2-7, reads SQTIHQWPATLVQPVGSPLSLECTVEGTSNPNLYWYRQAAGRGLQLLFYSVGIGQISSEVPQNLSASRPQDRQFILSSKKLLLSDSGFYLCAWSEGTGFTSEQYFGPGTRLTVT.

This clonotype was seen a single time. This rearrangement joins TRBV7-8 to TRBJ1-5; D is uncertain. Trimming removed 6 bases at V and 2 bases at J, with 32 bases between. Germline CDR1 SGHVS, CDR2 FQNEAQ. The CDR3 contains 21 residues. The CDR3 region is CASSYPQSSTDPAYRNQPQHF. For the CDR3, the DNA is TGTGCCAGCAGTTACCCTCAATCCTCGACGGACCCCGCTTATCGCAATCAGCCCCAGCATTTT.

This clonotype was picked up many times. V and J are TRBV7-9 and TRBJ1-3; D gene unclear. The V gene's germline CDR1 is SEHNR and CDR2 FQNEAQ (reference sequence). V lost 0 bases, J lost 4 bases, and 1 base lay in between. The CDR3 runs 12 residues. CDR3 sequence (DNA): TGTGCCAGCAGCTTAGCGGGAAACACCATATATTTT. Translation gives CASSLAGNTIYF. The variable domain in full, completed from reference TRBV7-9 and TRBJ1-3, reads DTGVSQNPRHKITKRGQNVTFRCDPISEHNRLYWYRQTLGQGPEFLTYFQNEAQLEKSRLLSDRFSAERPKGSFSTLEIQRTEQGDSAMYLCASSLAGNTIYFGEGSWLTVV.

The V and J genes are TRBV2 and TRBJ2-7; D may be TRBD1 or TRBD2 (5 bases each). Per the germline V gene, CDR1 is SNHLY and CDR2 is FYNNEI. The CDR3 length is 13 residues. The ends were cut back, 3 bases at V and 6 bases at J, with 12 bases in the middle. CDR3 sequence reads: CASSEVGAREQYF. The CDR3 DNA follows: TGTGCCAGCAGTGAGGTCGGGGCTCGCGAGCAGTACTTC. Full variable domain (remainder filled in from reference TRBV2 and TRBJ2-7): EPEVTQTPSHQVTQMGQEVILRCVPISNHLYFYWYRQILGQKVEFLVSFYNNEISEKSEIFDDQFSVERPDGSNFTLKIRSTKLEDSAMYFCASSEVGAREQYFGPGTRLTVT.

The chain employs TRBV20-1 and TRBJ2-7; TRBD1 aligns across 7 bases. The V segment lost 5 bases and the J segment 7 bases; nucleotides outside the gene matches: 11. This CDR3 spans 13 amino acids. Germline-derived CDR1 and CDR2 are DFQATT and SNEGSKA (reference sequence). CDR3 coding DNA: TGCAGTGCTGCCCGGGACAGTCGTCGGGAGCAGTACTTC. Protein: CSAARDSRREQYF.

The chain recombines TRBV7-9 with TRBJ2-1; 11 nucleotides match TRBD2. With 6 bases clipped from V and 4 bases from J, the junction kept 11 bases outside the gene matches. CDR1 SEHNR and CDR2 FQNEAQ come from the germline V gene (reference sequence). This CDR3 has 17 residues. The CDR3 reads CASRDSGTSGIYNEQFF. DNA for the CDR3: TGTGCCAGCAGAGACTCCGGGACTAGCGGCATATACAATGAGCAGTTCTTC.

The table lists this clonotype with many counts. The CDR3 DNA reads as TGTGCCAGCAGCTTATCGGGCGGATCCTACGAGCAGTACTTC. It codes for CASSLSGGSYEQYF. The chain links TRBV7-8 to TRBJ2-7; D is undetermined. Trimming stripped 2 bases from V and 1 base from J, with 9 bases between. The CDR3 runs 14 residues. Germline CDR1 and CDR2: SGHVS and FQNEAQ.

This clonotype is a singleton in its sample. The V call is TRBV20-1, the J call TRBJ2-5; 8 bases agree with TRBD2. This CDR3 contains 11 residues. Looked up from germline, CDR1 is DFQATT and CDR2 is SNEGSKA (reference sequence). The junction had 1 base not matched to a gene; V was cut back by 7 bases and J by 3 bases. DNA for the CDR3: TGCAGTGTTAGCGGGGAAGAGACCCAGTACTTC. This gives the protein CSVSGEETQYF.

V gene TRBV19 combines with J gene TRBJ2-3, with 8 bases aligning to TRBD1. The V and J ends lost 1 base and 5 bases, in that order; junction bases with no gene match: 5. Germline CDR1 LNHDA, CDR2 SQIVND (reference sequence). The length of the CDR3 is 15 residues. CDR3 in DNA: TGTGCCAGTAGTATAGTGGCTACAGGGGGAGATACGCAGTATTTT. Translating it yields CASSIVATGGDTQYF.

The rearrangement joins TRBV14 to TRBJ2-1, with TRBD2 as a possible D gene (6 bases). CDR1 SGHDN and CDR2 FVKESK come from the germline V gene. V gave up 8 bases and J gave up 5 bases, with 19 bases separating them. This CDR3 is 15 amino acids long. CDR3 nucleotides: TGTGCCAGCTCCCGCACGGGACTGATAAACAATGAGCAGTTCTTC. It yields the protein CASSRTGLINNEQFF.

The chain employs TRBV7-9 and TRBJ2-5, with D possibly TRBD2 on 5 matching bases. Trimming left V 1 base short and J 0 bases short, with 6 bases between. CDR3 length: 14 amino acids. Germline V lookup: CDR1 SEHNR, CDR2 FQNEAQ (reference sequence). CDR3 nucleotide sequence: TGTGCCAGCAGCTTAGGGGGAGACCAAGAGACCCAGTACTTC. Residues: CASSLGGDQETQYF.

J is TRBJ2-3 and V is TRBV6-4; TRBD2 matches at 9 bases. Germline V gene sequence: CDR1 MRHNA, CDR2 SNTAGT. The length of the CDR3 is 14 residues. V lost 3 bases, J lost 13 bases, and 11 bases stayed unmatched. The CDR3 coding sequence is TGTGCCAGCAGTGAAGAGGGACCGAGCGGGGGGAAGTATTTT. Translation: CASSEEGPSGGKYF.

The gene calls are TRBV5-1 and TRBJ2-1; 7 positions match TRBD2. The CDR3 has 16 amino acids. V shed 0 bases and J 6 bases; nucleotides not matched to a gene: 9. Germline loops: CDR1 SGHRS, CDR2 YFSETQ. CDR3 protein: CASSLALGRAVNEQFF. DNA of the CDR3: TGCGCCAGCAGCTTGGCCCTAGGGAGGGCCGTCAATGAGCAGTTCTTC.

This clonotype was seen just once. The chain is built from TRBV20-1 and TRBJ1-1; TRBD1 matches at 7 bases. The CDR3 has 13 amino acids. CDR1 DFQATT and CDR2 SNEGSKA come from the germline V gene (reference sequence). Trimming at V came to 6 bases and at J to 1 base, leaving 5 bases not matched to a gene. CDR3 region: CSAKGTANTEAFF. The CDR3 nucleotides read TGCAGTGCCAAGGGGACAGCGAACACTGAAGCTTTCTTT.

This clonotype was counted a single time. J is TRBJ2-5 and V is TRBV7-8; 7 nucleotides line up with TRBD2. Germline-derived CDR1 and CDR2 are SGHVS and FQNEAQ. Trimming took 8 bases from V and 0 from J; bases not matched to a gene: 9. The CDR3 loop spans 15 amino acids. The CDR3 DNA sequence: TGTGCCAGCGGCAGCGGGGAACCCTACCAAGAGACCCAGTACTTC. Protein sequence: CASGSGEPYQETQYF.

Details on this clonotype: A single base separates this from a much larger clone, so it may be a read error. CDR3 amino acids: CAGSPRGNEQFF. The CDR3 DNA is TGTGCCGGCAGTCCGAGGGGCAATGAGCAGTTCTTC. The V call is TRBV10-3, the J call TRBJ2-1; D is tentatively TRBD1 or TRBD2 (5 bases each). The CDR3 totals 12 residues. Trimming took off 11 bases at V and 6 bases at J, with 14 bases between the two ends. CDR1 and CDR2 from the germline V gene are ENHRY and SYGVKD.

In regard to this clonotype: An end of the junction differs from the germline gene, which may be a read error. The V and J genes are TRBV4-1 and TRBJ1-3; D remains unclear. The CDR3 spans 15 residues. Germline V gives CDR1 MGHRA, CDR2 YSYEKL. The CDR3 reads CASAQLPSSGNTKYF. In DNA form, the CDR3 reads TGTGCCAGCGCACAACTCCCTAGCTCTGGGAACACCAAATATTTT.

The gene calls are TRBV5-1 and TRBJ1-2; D is unresolved. CDR1 SGHRS and CDR2 YFSETQ come from the germline V gene. V was trimmed by 4 bases and J by 12 bases, leaving 13 bases between them. The CDR3 contains 11 residues. This CDR3 reads CASSLTSGNTF. DNA for the CDR3: TGCGCCAGCAGCCTCACTAGCGGCAACACCTTC. Together with reference TRBV5-1 and TRBJ1-2, the CDR3 gives the full variable domain: KAGVTQTPRYLIKTRGQQVTLSCSPISGHRSVSWYQQTPGQGLQFLFEYFSETQRNKGNFPGRFSGRQFSNSRSEMNVSTLELGDSALYLCASSLTSGNTFGSGTRLTVV.

The V gene is TRBV20-1, the J gene TRBJ2-3; D not certain. Germline V gene data show CDR1 as DFQATT and CDR2 as SNEGSKA (reference sequence). The germline V and J ends were trimmed by 3 bases and 2 bases, with 9 bases remaining between them. The CDR3 totals 13 residues. This chain's CDR3 is CSASRDPTDTQYF. In DNA, the CDR3 is TGCAGTGCTAGCCGTGACCCCACAGATACGCAGTATTTT.

A remark on this clonotype: Just one base apart from a much larger clone, this may be a read error. J is TRBJ1-4 and V is TRBV9; D is perhaps TRBD1 (5 bases). V was pared by 2 bases and J by 2 bases, with 10 bases between. Germline V gene lookup returns CDR1 SGDLS and CDR2 YYNGEE. The CDR3 covers 15 residues. The DNA of the CDR3 is TGTGCCAGCAGCGTCATGGGGCAGACTAATGAAAAACTGTTTTTT. It translates to CASSVMGQTNEKLFF. Using reference TRBV9 and TRBJ1-4 for the parts outside the CDR3, the full variable domain is DSGVTQTPKHLITATGQRVTLRCSPRSGDLSVYWYQQSLDQGLQFLIQYYNGEERAKGNILERFSAQQFPDLHSELNLSSLELGDSALYFCASSVMGQTNEKLFFGSGTQLSVL.